This record concerns one TCR beta chain sequence. This clone's antigen is unknown. No quality values exist for individual bases; no much larger clone is one base distant. This record comes from a study of shared clonotypes between healthy human individuals (dated by TCRdb to 2020 to 2022). Notes on the research overall: Three men and two women, aged 18 to 49 years, made up the cohort. For each donor, CD4 naive and CD4 memory were each given three plates, CD8 naive was given two plates, and CD8 memory was given one plate. To estimate repertoire size and how much clonotype sharing occurs between individuals, the study deeply sequenced the blood TCR repertoires of five or six healthy adults. Libraries were prepared and TCR repertoires were sequenced by different laboratories using diverse techniques, in order to increase sequencing depth and limit assay-specific biases. Per donor, leukapheresis produced somewhere between about 0.94 and 8.9 billion PBMCs. Broader findings and caveats from the paper: Larger estimated clonotype richness was generally found for naive subsets than for memory subsets. Sampling was restricted to blood, and TCR repertoires in tissues likely differ from the TCR repertoires found in blood. Approximately 5% of naive CD4, more than 3% of naive CD8, roughly 2.4% of memory CD4, and more than 0.35% of memory CD8 clonotypes were shared across several donors. Rarefaction of sorted-subset datasets indicated incomplete sequencing despite the large sequencing depth. The genetic and exposure-history diversity represented was limited by the small number of donors. Higher generation probabilities were observed for clonotypes shared by all four sorted-subset donors than for non-shared clonotypes. Based on pairwise subsampling, the degree of clonotype sharing among donors was expected to be affected by sequencing depth.

The donors were healthy, HIV-negative adults who had no recently reported acute infections or vaccinations. All donors were Caucasian adults living in Nashville, Tennessee, USA. Magnetic negative selection was used to enrich CD4+ T cells, after which naive cells were positively selected on CD45RA and the negative fraction became the memory subset. Blood was collected by leukapheresis, and PBMCs were isolated by Ficoll-Histopaque density gradient centrifugation and then cryopreserved in liquid nitrogen vapor phase. Analytical flow cytometry was used to check the purity and quantity of every magnetically sorted T cell population. Genomic DNA was isolated from every sorted fraction and measured by UV absorbance on a Nanodrop 2000c. TCR CDR3 regions were amplified from genomic DNA by multiplex PCR using the deep immunoSEQ assay. Extracted genomic DNA from each cell subset was distributed evenly across all wells of several immunoSEQ 96-well plates, and each plate was treated as a replicate. For sorted subsets, roughly 190 ng of genomic DNA, equivalent to about 30,000 T cell genomes, went into each replicate PCR. Purified libraries were measured with a Qubit 3.0 fluorometer, size-checked on a Bioanalyzer 2100, and measured again with the KAPA Library Quantification kit. A separate single-read 150-cycle Illumina NextSeq 550 flow cell was used to sequence each immunoSEQ 96-well plate. The published analysis was carried out like this. Because the immunoSEQ output included only junctional sequences and no quality scores, the filtering could not be the same as the filtering used for full-length reads. To assign V/J genes and CDR3, sequences were annotated against IMGT germline references using PyIR, a Python wrapper for IgBLAST v1.9. Any read was removed if the V/J assignment was weak (E-value above 1e-6), the CDR3 was missing, or the read contained stop codons, out-of-frame junctions, or ambiguous translated residues. V3J clonotypes were defined by identical inferred V gene, J gene, and CDR3 amino acid sequence. Percentage overlap between repertoires was calculated by dividing the number of shared unique clonotypes by the size of the smaller repertoire. Repertoire richness was assessed with RTK rarefaction, the Chao1 estimator, and Recon v2.1 estimates of unobserved clonotypes. For all TCRbeta clonotypes obtained by the gDNA method from a handful of donors, generation probabilities were computed with OLGA. TCRdb carries this immuneACCESS record with in-frame sequences only. Its versions omit some clonotypes, under half of them owing to an unresolved V gene in the studies checked, with the rest unexplained. The V and J calls and clone size come from that table; D and trimming were worked out from the DNA. For this sample the table gives about 1,500,000 clones, of which 96% were detected only once. The ten top clones hold more than 0.9% of the sample.

Clipping removes 5 bases from V and 3 bases from J, with 4 as the unmatched junction base count. CDR1 SQVTM and CDR2 ANQGSEA were looked up in the germline V gene. The CDR3 runs 14 amino acids, cysteine and phenylalanine included. Only the CDR3 DNA is retained, 42 bases long and in frame from the first base. This sequence was found in a man between 25 and 39 years old in good health. The specimen sequenced was naive CD4+ T cells sorted from blood. Interpreted using the paper, the cell subset or site label stands for: CD45RA+ positively selected. The rearrangement combines TRBV29-1 with TRBJ2-1, and 10 junction bases match TRBD2. The DNA reads TGCAGCGTTTCGGGACTAGCGTTCTACAATGAGCAGTTCTTC. It is translated as CSVSGLAFYNEQFF.